One sample yielded the 25 T cell receptor beta chains listed below, sequenced in a study of PD-1 blockade in mismatch repair-deficient tumors. Assay used: immunoSEQ multiplex PCR; TCRdb lists only in-frame clones, some missing. The sample yields roughly 40,000 clones, 85% seen once. The starting material was peripheral blood, obtained about 80 weeks after starting pembrolizumab. Receptors originate from an adult with mismatch repair-deficient cancer.

This chain joins TRBV19 and TRBJ1-1, with D perhaps matching TRBD1 (5 bases). V was clipped by 8 bases and J by 4 bases, with 14 bases between them. The CDR3 is 13 residues long. In germline, CDR1 is LNHDA, CDR2 SQIVND (reference sequence). CDR3 in DNA: TGTGCCAGTTACGCTCCGGGGCCCACTGAAGCTTTCTTT. Amino acid sequence: CASYAPGPTEAFF.

This chain connects TRBV29-1 to TRBJ2-3; 10 positions match TRBD2. The CDR3 spans 15 residues. CDR1 and CDR2 (germline): SQVTM, ANQGSEA. Trimming at V came to 7 bases and at J to 5 bases, leaving 12 bases not matched to a gene. The CDR3 DNA follows: TGCAGCGGGGGGAGAGCGGGAGGGCGGGGAGATACGCAGTATTTT. Protein: CSGGRAGGRGDTQYF.

This chain links TRBV2 with TRBJ1-1, with 9 bases identical to TRBD1. CDR1 and CDR2 from the germline V gene are SNHLY and FYNNEI. The CDR3 sequence is 16 residues long. Losses at the gene ends were 3 bases for V and 0 bases for J; bases not matched to a gene: 5. The CDR3 DNA reads as TGTGCCAGCAGTGAGACCGGGACAGGGTTGAACACTGAAGCTTTCTTT. Residues: CASSETGTGLNTEAFF.

This clone appeared a few times. The J gene is TRBJ2-5, the V gene TRBV5-1; 11 nucleotides line up with TRBD1. Germline V gives CDR1 SGHRS, CDR2 YFSETQ. With V trimmed by 4 bases and J by 4 bases, 6 bases remained unmatched. There are 15 residues in the CDR3. The CDR3 nucleotides read TGCGCCAGCAGCGGTGACGGGACAGGGGGAGAGACCCAGTACTTC. This translates into CASSGDGTGGETQYF.

The chain carries TRBV6-5 and TRBJ1-3, with 7 bases matching TRBD1. The V gene end was trimmed by 7 bases and the J gene end by 1 base; junction bases not matched to a gene: 7. CDR1 is MNHEY and CDR2 is SVGAGI in the germline V gene. The CDR3 covers 15 residues. CDR3 region: CASKRGQSSGNTIYF. CDR3 in DNA: TGTGCCAGCAAGAGGGGACAGTCGTCTGGAAACACCATATATTTT.

This chain uses TRBV11-2 with TRBJ2-1; 8 positions match TRBD1. With V trimmed by 5 bases and J by 7 bases, 10 bases remained unmatched. Germline assignment: CDR1 SGHAT and CDR2 FQNNGV. CDR3 length equals 15 residues. Here the CDR3 reads CASSADPDRVNEQFF. The DNA for the CDR3 is TGTGCCAGCAGCGCTGACCCGGACAGGGTAAATGAGCAGTTCTTC.

The chain combines TRBV19 with TRBJ2-1, with TRBD2 identical over 7 bases. Trimming took 5 bases from V and 10 from J; bases not matched to a gene: 8. This CDR3 comprises 13 residues. CDR1 is LNHDA, CDR2 SQIVND, per germline (reference sequence). CDR3 sequence reads: CASSSTSLREQFF. CDR3 DNA sequence: TGTGCCAGTAGTTCGACTAGCTTGAGGGAGCAGTTCTTC. Complete variable domain (other parts from reference TRBV19 and TRBJ2-1): DGGITQSPKYLFRKEGQNVTLSCEQNLNHDAMYWYRQDPGQGLRLIYYSQIVNDFQKGDIAEGYSVSREKKESFPLTVTSAQKNPTAFYLCASSSTSLREQFFGPGTRLTVL.

CDR3: CASSQGQQYNTIYF. The DNA of the CDR3 is TGCGCCAGCAGCCAAGGACAGCAGTATAACACCATATATTTT. The genes are TRBV4-3 and TRBJ1-3; the D gene is possibly TRBD1 (5 bases). The germline CDR1 and CDR2 sequences are LGHNA and YSLEER. This CDR3 has 14 amino acids. Trimming cost V 1 base and J 7 bases, with 11 bases left between them.

The chain recombines TRBV27 with TRBJ2-7; 14 nucleotides align to TRBD2. This CDR3 is built from 16 residues. Germline V gene sequence: CDR1 MNHEY, CDR2 SMNVEV (reference sequence). With V trimmed by 3 bases and J by 4 bases, 5 bases remained unmatched. This chain's CDR3 is CASSFQGTSGSYEQYF. CDR3 nucleotides: TGTGCCAGCAGTTTTCAAGGGACTAGCGGGAGTTACGAGCAGTACTTC.

The genes are TRBV19 and TRBJ1-1; D remains ambiguous. CDR3 length: 14 residues. CDR1 and CDR2 from the germline V gene are LNHDA and SQIVND (reference sequence). V lost 6 bases, J lost 1 base, and 12 bases lay in between. The CDR3 sequence: CASRYWGENTEAFF. The DNA of the CDR3 is TGTGCCAGTAGATATTGGGGTGAGAACACTGAAGCTTTCTTT.

This clone was picked up one time. This chain joins TRBV7-3 and TRBJ2-1; no reliable D call. The CDR3 is made up of 16 amino acids. The V end lost 0 bases, the J end lost 8 bases, and 17 bases lay between the germline ends. Germline CDR1 and CDR2: SGHTA and FQGTGA. The CDR3 coding sequence is TGTGCCAGCAGCTTAACTGTAGTGACGGGCCGCGATGAGCAGTTCTTC. It specifies CASSLTVVTGRDEQFF.

This chain connects TRBV9 to TRBJ2-4; D is uncertain. V lost 0 bases, J lost 9 bases, and 10 bases lay in between. This CDR3 is built from 13 residues. Germline V CDR1 and CDR2: SGDLS, YYNGEE. The CDR3 sequence: CASSVGPVSIQYF. CDR3 coding DNA: TGTGCCAGCAGCGTAGGGCCCGTGAGCATTCAGTACTTC.

The chain joins TRBV5-1 to TRBJ1-1; no firm D call. Trimming cost V 6 bases and J 4 bases, with 7 bases left between them. The CDR3 covers 11 residues. The germline V gene has CDR1 SGHRS and CDR2 YFSETQ. The CDR3 DNA follows: TGCGCCAGCAAACAAACCACTGAAGCTTTCTTT. Translating it yields CASKQTTEAFF. Based on the CDR3 plus reference TRBV5-1 and TRBJ1-1, the full variable domain is KAGVTQTPRYLIKTRGQQVTLSCSPISGHRSVSWYQQTPGQGLQFLFEYFSETQRNKGNFPGRFSGRQFSNSRSEMNVSTLELGDSALYLCASKQTTEAFFGQGTRLTVV.

The V and J genes are TRBV27 and TRBJ2-1, with D possibly matching TRBD2 (6 bases). This CDR3 comprises 16 residues. Germline lookup yields CDR1 MNHEY and CDR2 SMNVEV (reference sequence). The ends were cut back, 3 bases at V and 7 bases at J, with 19 bases in the middle. The DNA of the CDR3 is TGTGCCAGCAGTTTCATCGGACGGGAGTCTCTAAATGAGCAGTTCTTC. Its translation is CASSFIGRESLNEQFF.

This clone has a single count. The chain is built from TRBV19 and TRBJ2-4; 10 nucleotides line up with TRBD1. The CDR3 runs to 16 residues. From germline, CDR1 is LNHDA and CDR2 SQIVND (reference sequence). The junction had 5 bases not matched to a gene; V was cut back by 4 bases and J by 2 bases. CDR3 coding DNA: TGTGCCAGTAGTACCGGGGACAGGGGAACCAAAAACATTCAGTACTTC. Encoded protein: CASSTGDRGTKNIQYF.

The J gene is TRBJ1-1, the V gene TRBV15; 7 bases line up with TRBD1. CDR1 and CDR2 from the germline V gene are LNHNV and YYDKDF (reference sequence). The CDR3 extends over 16 amino acids. J gave up 1 base and V 0 bases, and 5 bases lay outside the gene matches. For the CDR3, the DNA is TGTGCCACCAGCAGAGAACAAGGGGGCCAGAACACTGAAGCTTTCTTT. This encodes CATSREQGGQNTEAFF.

This chain links TRBV5-1 with TRBJ2-3; 9 nucleotides match TRBD1. Germline CDR1 SGHRS, CDR2 YFSETQ. CDR3 length: 15 amino acids. V gave up 0 bases and J gave up 4 bases; unmatched junction bases: 3. The chain's CDR3 is CASSLVGQGPDTQYF. The CDR3 nucleotides read TGCGCCAGCAGCTTGGTGGGACAGGGTCCAGATACGCAGTATTTT.

This clone appeared a single time. The chain recombines TRBV28 with TRBJ2-2; possible D gene TRBD2, 6 bases. The CDR3 sequence is 11 residues long. The V gene lost 10 bases and the J gene lost 7 bases, with 10 bases spanning the gap. The germline V gene encodes CDR1 MDHEN and CDR2 SYDVKM. The CDR3 nucleotides are TGTGCCACCGGGGGTATCGGGGAGCTGTTTTTT. Residues: CATGGIGELFF. The variable domain in full, completed from reference TRBV28 and TRBJ2-2, reads DVKVTQSSRYLVKRTGEKVFLECVQDMDHENMFWYRQDPGLGLRLIYFSYDVKMKEKGDIPEGYSVSREKKERFSLILESASTNQTSMYLCATGGIGELFFGEGSRLTVL.

The chain is built from TRBV5-1 and TRBJ2-1; 7 nucleotides line up with TRBD2. Germline CDR1 reads SGHRS; CDR2 reads YFSETQ. This CDR3 region has 18 residues. J gave up 1 base and V 0 bases, and 10 bases lay outside the gene matches. Here the CDR3 reads CASSLDPSGTASYNEQFF. The DNA of the CDR3 is TGCGCCAGCAGCTTGGACCCTAGCGGTACTGCTTCCTACAATGAGCAGTTCTTC.

The chain combines TRBV10-3 with TRBJ1-1, with TRBD1 as a possible D gene (5 bases). Trimming stripped 4 bases from V and 1 base from J, with 10 bases between. Germline lookup yields CDR1 ENHRY and CDR2 SYGVKD. The CDR3 has 14 residues. CDR3 sequence: CAISGRGENTEAFF. The CDR3 nucleotides read TGTGCCATCAGTGGCCGAGGGGAGAACACTGAAGCTTTCTTT.

Relative to its sample, this clone is medium-sized. The chain employs TRBV11-2 and TRBJ2-7, with TRBD2 matching over 14 bases. Trimming took 3 bases from V and 0 from J; bases not matched to a gene: 4. The CDR3 has 17 residues. Germline loops: CDR1 SGHAT, CDR2 FQNNGV. DNA of the CDR3: TGTGCCAGCAGCTTGGGACTAGCGGGAGTGGGCTCCTACGAGCAGTACTTC. Translated: CASSLGLAGVGSYEQYF.

V and J are TRBV5-1 and TRBJ1-5; D may be TRBD1 (6 bases). V dropped 0 bases and J dropped 0 bases, with 10 bases sitting between them. The germline gives CDR1 SGHRS, CDR2 YFSETQ. This CDR3 has 16 amino acids. The CDR3 DNA reads TGCGCCAGCAGCTTGGAGGGGGGGGATAGCAATCAGCCCCAGCATTTT. It yields the protein CASSLEGGDSNQPQHF. Full variable domain (missing parts from reference TRBV5-1 and TRBJ1-5): KAGVTQTPRYLIKTRGQQVTLSCSPISGHRSVSWYQQTPGQGLQFLFEYFSETQRNKGNFPGRFSGRQFSNSRSEMNVSTLELGDSALYLCASSLEGGDSNQPQHFGDGTRLSIL.

This chain joins TRBV2 and TRBJ2-1; 8 nucleotides align to TRBD2. CDR3 length equals 12 residues. V was clipped by 8 bases and J by 10 bases; unmatched bases: 7. Germline CDR1 and CDR2: SNHLY and FYNNEI. The CDR3 DNA reads TGTGCCAGCGGGACTAGATATGGCGAGCAGTTCTTC. As protein: CASGTRYGEQFF.

This clone is deemed medium-sized (0.01 to 0.1%). Additional DNA sequences in this sample encode the identical CDR3. The chain links TRBV5-5 to TRBJ2-7; TRBD2 might be the D (6 bases). V was clipped by 2 bases and J by 0 bases, with 12 bases between them. The CDR3 extends over 15 amino acids. CDR1 and CDR2 (germline): SGHKS, YYEKEE (reference sequence). The CDR3 here is CASSFRTGDSYEQYF. CDR3 DNA sequence: TGTGCCAGCAGCTTTCGGACGGGGGACTCCTACGAGCAGTACTTC.

The chain has TRBV29-1 and TRBJ2-5; a possible D gene is TRBD2 (6 bases). Germline CDR1 SQVTM, CDR2 ANQGSEA. This CDR3 comprises 11 residues. In DNA form, the CDR3 reads TGCACGGTCCGGGGGCAAGAGACCCAGTACTTC. It encodes CTVRGQETQYF.